This T cell receptor (beta chain) emerged from a study of blood T cell repertoires in COVID-19. Clones were read by immunoSEQ multiplex PCR, and TCRdb kept only the in-frame ones, dropping some. The data show hundreds of thousands of clones, around 87% seen once. CDR3 length: 15 residues. From germline, CDR1 is LNHNV and CDR2 YYDKDF (reference sequence). V lost 0 bases and J lost 3; bases outside the gene matches: 2. The sequenced sample consisted of PBMCs or T cells enriched from blood (not recorded which). The chain recombines TRBV15 with TRBJ2-3, with TRBD2 matching over 8 bases. The origin of this receptor is a man between 40 and 49 years old in a cohort exposed to, infected with or recovered from COVID-19 (not recorded which). The CDR3 DNA sequence: TGTGCCACCAGCAGAGACCAGCGGGAGACAGATACGCAGTATTTT. Amino acids: CATSRDQRETDTQYF. Full variable domain (missing parts from reference TRBV15 and TRBJ2-3): DAMVIQNPRYQVTQFGKPVTLSCSQTLNHNVMYWYQQKSSQAPKLLFHYYDKDFNNEADTPDNFQSRRPNTSFCFLDIRSPGLGDTAMYLCATSRDQRETDTQYFGPGTRLTVL.